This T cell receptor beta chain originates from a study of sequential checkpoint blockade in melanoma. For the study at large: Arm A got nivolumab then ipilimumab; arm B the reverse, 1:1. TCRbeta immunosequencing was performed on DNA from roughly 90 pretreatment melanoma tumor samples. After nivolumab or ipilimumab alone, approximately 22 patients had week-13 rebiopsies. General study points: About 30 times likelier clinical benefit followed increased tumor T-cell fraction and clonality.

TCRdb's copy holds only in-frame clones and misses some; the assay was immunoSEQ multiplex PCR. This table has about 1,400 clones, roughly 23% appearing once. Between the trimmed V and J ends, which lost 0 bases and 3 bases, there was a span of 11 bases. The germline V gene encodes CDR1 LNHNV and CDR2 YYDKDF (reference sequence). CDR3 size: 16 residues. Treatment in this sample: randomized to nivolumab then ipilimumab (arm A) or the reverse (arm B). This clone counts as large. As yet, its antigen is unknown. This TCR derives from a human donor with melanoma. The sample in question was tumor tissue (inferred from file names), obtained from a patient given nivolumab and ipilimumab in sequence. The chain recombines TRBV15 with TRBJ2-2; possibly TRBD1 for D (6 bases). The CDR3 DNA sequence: TGTGCCACCAGCAGAGATCGGGACAACCACACCGGGGAGCTGTTTTTT. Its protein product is CATSRDRDNHTGELFF.